The next 22 T cell receptor beta chains were all read from a single sample in a study of cytomegalovirus exposure and HLA in healthy donors. Researchers ran the PCR with 60 Vbeta and 13 Jbeta primers. Clones were sequenced by immunoSEQ multiplex PCR, and TCRdb holds only the in-frame ones, with some missing. The repertoire table contains approximately 80,000 clones. Sequenced: PBMCs. These receptors all come from a woman between 25 and 40 years old in good health and CMV-seronegative.

This rearrangement joins TRBV19 to TRBJ1-1; tentatively, D is TRBD1 (6 bases). The CDR3 runs to 15 residues. Germline CDR1 LNHDA, CDR2 SQIVND (reference sequence). The ends were cut back, 0 bases at V and 4 bases at J, with 12 bases in the middle. The CDR3: CASSIDTQGVTEAFF. The CDR3 DNA sequence: TGTGCCAGTAGTATAGATACACAGGGCGTCACTGAAGCTTTCTTT. The full variable domain, rest sourced from reference TRBV19 and TRBJ1-1, is DGGITQSPKYLFRKEGQNVTLSCEQNLNHDAMYWYRQDPGQGLRLIYYSQIVNDFQKGDIAEGYSVSREKKESFPLTVTSAQKNPTAFYLCASSIDTQGVTEAFFGQGTRLTVV.

As to this clone: The sample carries other DNA sequences with the same CDR3. The V and J genes are TRBV5-1 and TRBJ1-4; no clear D gene. The CDR3 spans 15 residues. V lost 1 base, J lost 0 bases, and 7 bases lay in between. Germline loops: CDR1 SGHRS, CDR2 YFSETQ. DNA of the CDR3: TGCGCCAGCAGCTTGACCGGGGCAACTAATGAAAAACTGTTTTTT. This translates into CASSLTGATNEKLFF.

This chain uses TRBV5-1 with TRBJ2-7, with D possibly being TRBD2 (5 bases). Germline lookup yields CDR1 SGHRS and CDR2 YFSETQ. The ends were cut back, 0 bases at V and 3 bases at J, with 10 bases in the middle. CDR3 length: 14 residues. The DNA for the CDR3 is TGCGCCAGCAGCTTGGAGGACTCTCTCTACGAGCAGTACTTC. This codes for CASSLEDSLYEQYF.

V is TRBV28 and J is TRBJ1-2; unclear D gene. Germline V CDR1 and CDR2: MDHEN, SYDVKM. The CDR3 totals 15 residues. V dropped 10 bases and J dropped 7 bases, with 25 bases sitting between them. The CDR3 loop is CATNRLTDLASGYTF. For the CDR3, the DNA is TGTGCCACCAACCGGCTAACAGACCTAGCAAGTGGCTACACCTTC.

V usage is TRBV4-1 and J usage is TRBJ2-5, with TRBD2 identical over 9 bases. Germline V gives CDR1 MGHRA, CDR2 YSYEKL. V gave up 0 bases and J gave up 5 bases; unmatched junction bases: 7. This CDR3 spans 16 amino acids. This CDR3 reads CASSQDPRGGAETQYF. CDR3 DNA sequence: TGCGCCAGCAGCCAAGACCCCCGCGGGGGGGCCGAGACCCAGTACTTC.

The genes are TRBV7-9 and TRBJ1-2; 9 bases map to TRBD1. V trimming: 5 bases; J trimming: 8 bases; junction bases outside the gene matches: 9. CDR1 and CDR2 from the germline V gene are SEHNR and FQNEAQ (reference sequence). CDR3 length: 14 amino acids. The CDR3 DNA sequence: TGTGCCAGCAGCCGGACAGGGGCCACCTTAGGCTACACCTTC. Amino acid sequence: CASSRTGATLGYTF.

V usage is TRBV19 and J usage is TRBJ1-1; TRBD1 matches 7 bases. CDR3 length equals 15 residues. Germline trimming cut 4 bases from V and 1 base from J; bases unmatched to any gene: 6. Germline V lookup: CDR1 LNHDA, CDR2 SQIVND (reference sequence). CDR3 region: CASSRVQGSNTEAFF. In DNA, the CDR3 is TGTGCCAGTAGTAGGGTACAGGGGTCGAACACTGAAGCTTTCTTT. Combining the CDR3 with reference TRBV19 and TRBJ1-1 gives the whole variable domain DGGITQSPKYLFRKEGQNVTLSCEQNLNHDAMYWYRQDPGQGLRLIYYSQIVNDFQKGDIAEGYSVSREKKESFPLTVTSAQKNPTAFYLCASSRVQGSNTEAFFGQGTRLTVV.

The rearrangement joins TRBV13 to TRBJ1-1; D unresolved. Deletions cut 2 bases from V and 3 bases from J, with 10 bases between. Per germline, CDR1 PRHDT and CDR2 FYEKMQ (reference sequence). This CDR3 spans 14 amino acids. Here the CDR3 reads CASSLSGGDTEAFF. The CDR3 nucleotides read TGTGCCAGCAGCTTATCTGGCGGCGACACTGAAGCTTTCTTT.

The chain combines TRBV19 with TRBJ2-1, with 8 bases fitting TRBD2. Germline assignment: CDR1 LNHDA and CDR2 SQIVND (reference sequence). The CDR3 contains 17 residues. V gave up 5 bases and J gave up 3 bases; unmatched junction bases: 12. The CDR3 DNA reads TGTGCCAGTAGTGCCACGCGCGGCGGGGGGTACTACAATGAGCAGTTCTTC. This gives the protein CASSATRGGGYYNEQFF.

The chain employs TRBV27 and TRBJ1-1; the match to TRBD1 covers 7 bases. Germline loops: CDR1 MNHEY, CDR2 SMNVEV (reference sequence). The CDR3 length is 14 residues. The trim removed 6 bases at V and 1 base at J, leaving 5 bases unmatched. The CDR3 DNA follows: TGTGCCAGCAGCCCCGGGACAGCGAACACTGAAGCTTTCTTT. Its translation is CASSPGTANTEAFF.

CDR3 bases: TGTGCCAGTAATCGTGAGGGACTTGCGAACACCGGGGAGCTGTTTTTT. Translation gives CASNREGLANTGELFF. The gene calls are TRBV19 and TRBJ2-2; the D gene is possibly TRBD2 (6 bases). The CDR3 extends over 16 amino acids. Trimming removed 7 bases from V and 0 bases from J, with 15 bases in between. Per germline, CDR1 LNHDA and CDR2 SQIVND (reference sequence).

Here the CDR3 DNA reads TGTGCCAGCTCAGGGACAGCGGAGACCCAGTACTTC. Translated, it gives CASSGTAETQYF. The rearrangement uses TRBV18 and TRBJ2-5; TRBD1 aligns across 7 bases. Germline CDR1 KGHSH, CDR2 LQKENI. The trim removed 5 bases at V and 5 bases at J, leaving 2 bases unmatched. There are 12 residues in the CDR3.

The CDR3, as DNA: TGTGCCAGTAGATCGGGGACAGTGAACACCGGGGAGCTGTTTTTT. This encodes CASRSGTVNTGELFF. J is TRBJ2-2 and V is TRBV19; 7 bases fit TRBD1. With V trimmed by 6 bases and J by 1 base, 5 bases remained unmatched. CDR1 is LNHDA, CDR2 SQIVND, per germline (reference sequence). The CDR3 is made up of 15 amino acids.

The V gene is TRBV14, the J gene TRBJ2-2; D is undetermined. The CDR3 is 14 amino acids. Between the trimmed V and J ends, which lost 0 bases and 5 bases, there was a span of 7 bases. Per the germline V gene, CDR1 is SGHDN and CDR2 is FVKESK. CDR3 residues: CASSQDLITGELFF. CDR3 in DNA: TGTGCCAGCAGCCAAGATCTAATAACCGGGGAGCTGTTTTTT.

CDR3 nucleotide sequence: TGTGCCAGTAGTCTGCCAGGACAGGGGCCTAGGGATGGCTACACCTTC. Translating it yields CASSLPGQGPRDGYTF. The chain employs TRBV19 and TRBJ1-2, with 9 bases matching TRBD1. In germline, CDR1 is LNHDA, CDR2 SQIVND (reference sequence). J was trimmed by 6 bases and V by 5 bases; bases with no gene match: 13. The CDR3 is 16 amino acids.

This chain joins TRBV18 and TRBJ1-1, with D unresolved. The germline V and J ends were trimmed by 3 bases and 0 bases, with 5 bases remaining between them. Germline CDR1 and CDR2: KGHSH and LQKENI. CDR3 size: 13 residues. The CDR3 here is CASSPAVNTEAFF. For the CDR3, the DNA is TGTGCCAGCTCACCCGCAGTGAACACTGAAGCTTTCTTT.

The chain recombines TRBV29-1 with TRBJ1-2; 9 nucleotides line up with TRBD1. The CDR3 extends over 14 amino acids. Germline V gene sequence: CDR1 SQVTM, CDR2 ANQGSEA. With V trimmed by 6 bases and J by 4 bases, 9 bases remained unmatched. This CDR3 is CSVGKDRGLYGYTF. In nucleotides, the CDR3 is TGCAGCGTGGGGAAGGACAGGGGCCTCTATGGCTACACCTTC.

The J gene is TRBJ2-5, the V gene TRBV7-2; unclear D gene. Trimming shortened V by 1 base and J by 1 base, and 7 bases separated the two germline ends. There are 14 residues in the CDR3. Germline CDR1 SGHTA, CDR2 FQGNSA. CDR3 region: CASSLGSVQETQYF. CDR3 coding DNA: TGTGCCAGCAGCTTAGGGTCAGTCCAAGAGACCCAGTACTTC.

The chain joins TRBV4-1 to TRBJ1-1; 7 bases match TRBD1. With V trimmed by 3 bases and J by 3 bases, 4 bases remained unmatched. Germline lookup yields CDR1 MGHRA and CDR2 YSYEKL. This CDR3 has 14 residues. The chain's CDR3 is CASSQTGYDTEAFF. The CDR3 DNA is TGCGCCAGCAGCCAGACAGGGTATGACACTGAAGCTTTCTTT.

V gene TRBV9 combines with J gene TRBJ2-1, with 8 bases matching TRBD2. Unmatched junction bases numbered 11, after V lost 0 bases and J lost 0 bases. This CDR3 is built from 19 residues. Germline values: CDR1 SGDLS, CDR2 YYNGEE. CDR3 nucleotide sequence: TGTGCCAGCAGCGTAGCCCTACCGTCGGCGGGAGGCTCCTACAATGAGCAGTTCTTC. Translation: CASSVALPSAGGSYNEQFF.

The rearrangement links TRBV27 to TRBJ2-2, with a possible D match to TRBD1 (6 bases). Germline-derived CDR1 and CDR2 are MNHEY and SMNVEV (reference sequence). This CDR3 region has 15 residues. V lost 6 bases to trimming and J lost 1 base, with 12 bases between them. CDR3 nucleotides: TGTGCCAGCAGGGGGGTCAGGGGGAACACCGGGGAGCTGTTTTTT. Amino acids: CASRGVRGNTGELFF.

The chain uses TRBV19 and TRBJ1-1; TRBD1 agrees at 9 bases. This CDR3 has 16 amino acids. V gave up 9 bases and J gave up 2 bases; unmatched junction bases: 13. CDR1 LNHDA and CDR2 SQIVND come from the germline V gene (reference sequence). The CDR3 nucleotides read TGTGCCAGCGGTACAGGGGGCCATGATGGTAACACTGAAGCTTTCTTT. Its translation: CASGTGGHDGNTEAFF. Based on the CDR3 plus reference TRBV19 and TRBJ1-1, the full variable domain is DGGITQSPKYLFRKEGQNVTLSCEQNLNHDAMYWYRQDPGQGLRLIYYSQIVNDFQKGDIAEGYSVSREKKESFPLTVTSAQKNPTAFYLCASGTGGHDGNTEAFFGQGTRLTVV.